This T cell receptor beta chain was found in a study of post-analysis software for immune sequencing data. Study-wide context: Several disease courses (relapsing-remitting, secondary progressive and progressive-relapsing) of multiple sclerosis were included. General study results and limits: Same-batch preparations were strongly co-clustered by F measure. About 5 TRBV segments appeared more often in patients than in controls, and TRBV5-6, TRBV5-1 and TRBV20-1 were among these. For normalized Chao1 diversity, multiple sclerosis patients scored significantly lower than controls did.

Tagging with unique molecular identifiers was a feature of the TCR beta cDNA libraries. About half a million cDNA molecules were recovered from an input of roughly 0.95 to 10 million T cells. TCRdb reprocessed the PCR reads via MiXCR and lists one record per CDR3 protein. The table has hundreds of thousands of distinct CDR3 sequences, under 70% seen once. Concerning this clonotype: The target antigen is unknown.

The junction had 8 bases not matched to a gene; V was cut back by 4 bases and J by 3 bases. CDR3 size: 16 residues. CDR1 is MNHEY, CDR2 SMNVEV, per germline (reference sequence). The chain uses TRBV27 and TRBJ2-4; 8 positions agree with TRBD1. The TCR comes from a girl aged 10-17 years with multiple sclerosis. Sequencing was carried out using blood. The CDR3, as DNA: TGTGCCAGCAGTTCAAGGACAGGGTTGAGCAAAAACATTCAGTACTTC. Translating gives CASSSRTGLSKNIQYF.